The entry below gives a single T cell receptor (beta chain) sequence along with its context. Its matching antigen is unknown. The data were taken from a study of cytomegalovirus exposure and HLA in healthy donors. The study's findings and limits: Earlier analysis looked at TCR beta V segments, and most were productive about 87% or about 30% of the time. It was likely that a cluster of highly shared sequence variants was a sequencing artifact. DRB1 had the most TCR associations and HLA-C the fewest, a later analysis found, with rates varying by HLA locus. Indistinguishability led to the exclusion of some V segments, TRBV6-2 and TRBV6-3 included.

The study ran its PCR with 60 Vbeta and 13 Jbeta primers. Profiling relied on immunoSEQ multiplex PCR, and the TCRdb table lists in-frame clones only, not all of them. The repertoire holds more than 95,000 clones, with around 70% as singletons. Unmatched junction bases numbered 4, after V lost 4 bases and J lost 7 bases. This CDR3 is 13 amino acids long. Germline V gene lookup returns CDR1 SGDLS and CDR2 YYNGEE. This chain links TRBV9 with TRBJ2-1, with 8 bases that match TRBD1. The sample taken for sequencing was PBMCs. The receptor was isolated from a man aged 40-55 years in good health and CMV-seropositive. CDR3 coding DNA: TGTGCCAGCAGCACGGGACAGGTAAATGAGCAGTTCTTC. It yields the protein CASSTGQVNEQFF.